This TCR beta chain was profiled in a study of blood T cells in healthy people across ages. Study-level results: CMV status of donors was not determined, possibly confounding expanded clonotype changes.

Germline-derived CDR1 and CDR2 are LNHDA and SQIVND (reference sequence). With 2 bases removed from V and 0 bases from J, the gap between germline ends came to 8 bases. The CDR3 covers 15 residues. There are a few counts of this clonotype. Antigen: not known. A second roughly 7 to 11 cycle PCR used barcoded and J-beta primers. From each sample, at least 2.5 million paired-end reads containing CDR3 were obtained. TCRdb independently ran MiXCR on the 5' RACE reads; one entry per CDR3 protein. The profile covers around 670,000 distinct CDR3 sequences, with about 30% appearing a single time and roughly 14% taken by the ten largest.

This TCR was sampled from a woman of 80 years or more in good health. This sequence joins TRBV19 and TRBJ2-1, with D unclear. The material sequenced was blood. CDR3: CASSITSRSYNEQFF. The CDR3 DNA is TGTGCCAGTAGTATAACCAGTCGCTCCTACAATGAGCAGTTCTTC.